This T cell receptor (beta chain) emerged from a study of long-term antiretroviral therapy in people with HIV. The V gene's germline CDR1 is SEHNR and CDR2 FQNEAQ (reference sequence). V lost 0 bases to trimming and J lost 8 bases; unmatched junction nucleotides: 12. This CDR3 is 16 amino acids long. Survey-level immunoSEQ v3.0 assays were run. The method was immunoSEQ multiplex PCR; TCRdb's version includes in-frame clones alone and lacks a portion of them. The repertoire has 20,000 to 25,000 clones, 85% to 95% of them found once; the top ten carry over 9%. The material sequenced was unsorted PBMCs, taken 7.6 years after starting antiretroviral therapy. This TCR was recovered from a woman aged 40 to 49 with HIV. The chain employs TRBV7-9 and TRBJ1-2; 7 nucleotides align to TRBD1. The CDR3 reads CASSLAGSNRGLGYTF. Written as DNA, the CDR3 is TGTGCCAGCAGCTTAGCGGGATCGAACAGGGGACTGGGCTACACCTTC.